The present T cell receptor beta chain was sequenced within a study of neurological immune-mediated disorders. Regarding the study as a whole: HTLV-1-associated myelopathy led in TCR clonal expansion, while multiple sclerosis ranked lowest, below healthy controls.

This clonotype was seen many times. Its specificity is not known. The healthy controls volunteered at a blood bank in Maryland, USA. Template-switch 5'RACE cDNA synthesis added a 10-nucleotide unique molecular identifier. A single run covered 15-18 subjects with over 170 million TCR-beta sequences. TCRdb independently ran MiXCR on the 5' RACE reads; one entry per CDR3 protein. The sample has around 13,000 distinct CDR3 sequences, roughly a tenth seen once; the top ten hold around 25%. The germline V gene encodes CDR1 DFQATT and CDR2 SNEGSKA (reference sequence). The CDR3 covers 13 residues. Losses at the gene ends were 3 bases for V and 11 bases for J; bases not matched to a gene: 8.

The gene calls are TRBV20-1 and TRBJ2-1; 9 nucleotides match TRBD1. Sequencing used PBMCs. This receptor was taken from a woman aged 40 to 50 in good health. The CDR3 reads CSARGTGLVKQFF. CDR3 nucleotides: TGCAGTGCTAGGGGGACAGGGTTGGTTAAGCAGTTCTTC.